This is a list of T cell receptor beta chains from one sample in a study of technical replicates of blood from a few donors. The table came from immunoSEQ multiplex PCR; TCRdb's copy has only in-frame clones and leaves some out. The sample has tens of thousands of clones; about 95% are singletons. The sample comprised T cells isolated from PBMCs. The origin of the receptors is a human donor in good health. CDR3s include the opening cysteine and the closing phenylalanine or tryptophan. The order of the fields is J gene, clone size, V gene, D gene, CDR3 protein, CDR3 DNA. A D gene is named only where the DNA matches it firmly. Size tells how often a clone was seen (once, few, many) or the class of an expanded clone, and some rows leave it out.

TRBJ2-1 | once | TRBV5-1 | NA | CASKSGGITNEQFF | TGCGCCAGCAAATCGGGCGGGATTACCAATGAGCAGTTCTTC
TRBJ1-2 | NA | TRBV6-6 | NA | CASSYSGSYYGYTF | TGTGCCAGCAGTTACTCGGGCAGTTACTATGGCTACACCTTC
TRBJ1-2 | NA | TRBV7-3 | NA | CASSLGQGGGGYTF | TGTGCCAGCAGCTTGGGCCAGGGCGGGGGCGGCTACACCTTC
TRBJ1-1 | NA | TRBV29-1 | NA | CSVGSWGEGTEAFF | TGCAGCGTTGGCTCGTGGGGGGAAGGCACTGAAGCTTTCTTT
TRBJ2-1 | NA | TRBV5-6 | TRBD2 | CASRSLPSGRIDNEQFF | TGTGCCAGCCGGTCTCTGCCTAGCGGGAGGATCGACAATGAGCAGTTCTTC
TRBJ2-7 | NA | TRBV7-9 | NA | CASTPSRDFNEQYF | TGTGCCAGCACCCCAAGCAGGGACTTCAACGAGCAGTACTTC
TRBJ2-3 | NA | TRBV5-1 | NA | CASSLYGTDTQYF | TGCGCCAGCAGCCTATATGGCACAGATACGCAGTATTTT
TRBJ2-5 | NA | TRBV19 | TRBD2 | CASSIGTSGGQETQYF | TGTGCCAGTAGTATCGGGACTAGCGGGGGTCAAGAGACCCAGTACTTC
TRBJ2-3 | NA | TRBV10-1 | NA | CASSEGAGETDTQYF | TGCGCCAGCAGTGAAGGGGCAGGGGAAACAGATACGCAGTATTTT
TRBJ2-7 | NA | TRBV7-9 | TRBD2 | CASSSPTSGSGEQYF | TGTGCCAGCAGCTCCCCCACTAGCGGGAGTGGCGAGCAGTACTTC
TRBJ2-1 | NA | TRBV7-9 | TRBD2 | CASSRYPRRESVDEQFF | TGTGCCAGCAGCCGTTATCCTCGGCGGGAGTCTGTGGATGAGCAGTTCTTC
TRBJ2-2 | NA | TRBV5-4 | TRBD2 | CASSRGTSGGTRTGELFF | TGTGCCAGCAGCCGAGGGACTAGCGGGGGGACGAGGACCGGGGAGCTGTTTTTT
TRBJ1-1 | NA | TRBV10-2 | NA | CASLREVGTEAFF | TGCGCCAGCCTCAGGGAGGTAGGCACTGAAGCTTTCTTT
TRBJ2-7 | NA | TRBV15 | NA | CATSRDNRGGYEQYF | TGTGCCACCAGCAGAGACAACAGGGGGGGCTACGAGCAGTACTTC
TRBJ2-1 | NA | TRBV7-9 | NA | CASSFTQGNPSYNEQFF | TGTGCCAGCAGCTTCACCCAGGGAAACCCCTCCTACAATGAGCAGTTCTTC
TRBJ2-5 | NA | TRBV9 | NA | CASSVSISLMETQYF | TGTGCCAGCAGCGTATCAATTAGCCTGATGGAGACCCAGTACTTC
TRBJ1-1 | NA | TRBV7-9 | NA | CASSLYGVGMGTEAFF | TGTGCCAGCAGCTTATACGGGGTGGGGATGGGCACTGAAGCTTTCTTT
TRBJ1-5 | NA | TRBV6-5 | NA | CASSPYRALKQPQHF | TGTGCCAGCAGCCCTTACAGGGCCCTAAAACAGCCCCAGCATTTT
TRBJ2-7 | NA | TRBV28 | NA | CASAKLGGGFYEQYF | TGTGCCAGCGCTAAATTAGGGGGGGGGTTCTACGAGCAGTACTTC
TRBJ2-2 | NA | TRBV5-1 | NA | CASSQGQGENTGELFF | TGCGCCAGCAGCCAGGGGCAGGGAGAGAACACCGGGGAGCTGTTTTTT
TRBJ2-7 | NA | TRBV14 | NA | CASSLGGGQAYEQYF | TGTGCCAGCAGCCTGGGGGGAGGACAAGCCTACGAGCAGTACTTC
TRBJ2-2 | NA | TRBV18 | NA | CASSTYQGNTGELFF | TGTGCCAGCTCAACTTACCAGGGGAACACCGGGGAGCTGTTTTTT
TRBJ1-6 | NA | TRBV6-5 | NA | CASSRERTNNSPLHF | TGTGCCAGCAGTCGGGAACGGACGAATAATTCACCCCTCCACTTT
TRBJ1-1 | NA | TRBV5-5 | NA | CASSLRDFLNTEAFF | TGTGCCAGCAGCTTGCGAGACTTTCTGAACACTGAAGCTTTCTTT
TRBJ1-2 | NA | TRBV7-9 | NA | CASSLGRPAGYGYTF | TGTGCCAGCAGCTTGGGGCGCCCTGCCGGTTATGGCTACACCTTC
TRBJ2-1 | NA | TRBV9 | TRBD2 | CASSPSGGMSNEQFF | TGTGCCAGCAGCCCTAGCGGGGGGATGTCCAATGAGCAGTTCTTC
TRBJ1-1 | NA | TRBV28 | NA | CASRVPQGTEAFF | TGTGCCAGCAGGGTTCCACAGGGAACTGAAGCTTTCTTT
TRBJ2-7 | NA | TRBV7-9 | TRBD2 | CASSLGGGEQYF | TGTGCCAGCAGCTTAGGGGGGGGCGAGCAGTACTTC
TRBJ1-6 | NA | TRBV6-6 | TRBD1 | CASSQGQSSRPLHF | TGTGCCAGCAGCCAGGGACAGTCGTCGCGTCCCCTCCACTTT
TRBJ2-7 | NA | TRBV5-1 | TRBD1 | CASSWDRGRREQYF | TGCGCCAGCAGCTGGGACAGGGGGCGTCGTGAGCAGTACTTC
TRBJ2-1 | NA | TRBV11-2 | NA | CASSLGGDEQFF | TGTGCCAGCAGCTTAGGAGGAGATGAGCAGTTCTTC
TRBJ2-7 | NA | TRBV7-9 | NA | CASSPGRGEQYF | TGTGCCAGCAGCCCGGGGAGAGGGGAGCAGTACTTC
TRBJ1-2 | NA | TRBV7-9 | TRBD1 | CASSLGLSRDRVGYTF | TGTGCCAGCAGCTTAGGTCTAAGCCGGGACAGGGTTGGCTACACCTTC
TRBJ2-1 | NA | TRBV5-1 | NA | CASNTEDGGPYNEQFF | TGCGCCAGCAACACTGAGGACGGGGGGCCCTACAATGAGCAGTTCTTC
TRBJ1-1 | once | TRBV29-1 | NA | CSVLGSEAFF | TGCAGCGTTCTAGGGAGTGAAGCTTTCTTT
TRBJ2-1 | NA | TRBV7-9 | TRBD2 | CASSFWEGYNEQFF | TGTGCCAGCAGCTTCTGGGAGGGATACAATGAGCAGTTCTTC
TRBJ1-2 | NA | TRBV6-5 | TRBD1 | CASSWDRNYGYTF | TGTGCCAGCAGTTGGGACAGGAACTATGGCTACACCTTC
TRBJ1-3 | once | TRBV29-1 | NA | CSASKDSWYGNTIYF | TGCAGCGCCTCCAAAGACAGTTGGTACGGAAACACCATATATTTT
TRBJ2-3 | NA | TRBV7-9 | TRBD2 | CASSHTSGGPDTQYF | TGTGCCAGCAGCCACACTAGCGGGGGGCCAGATACGCAGTATTTT
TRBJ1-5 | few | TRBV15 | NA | CATSNGVGQPQHF | TGTGCCACCAGCAACGGGGTTGGGCAGCCCCAGCATTTT
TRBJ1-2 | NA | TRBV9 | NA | CASSSNRDYGYTF | TGTGCCAGCAGCTCCAACAGGGACTATGGCTACACCTTC
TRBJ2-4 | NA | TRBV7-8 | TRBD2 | CASSPKTSGRVIYTAKNIQYF | TGTGCCAGCAGCCCAAAGACTAGCGGGAGGGTTATTTATACGGCCAAAAACATTCAGTACTTC
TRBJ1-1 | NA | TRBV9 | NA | CASSVQGANTEAFF | TGTGCCAGCAGCGTACAAGGGGCGAACACTGAAGCTTTCTTT
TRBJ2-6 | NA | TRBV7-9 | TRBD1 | CASSLILGQGVPGANVLTF | TGTGCCAGCAGCTTAATCTTGGGACAGGGGGTTCCTGGGGCCAACGTCCTGACTTTC
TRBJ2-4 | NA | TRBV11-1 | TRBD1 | CASSSLTGGDIQYF | TGTGCCAGCAGCTCGCTGACAGGGGGAGACATTCAGTACTTC
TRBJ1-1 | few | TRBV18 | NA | CASSPAGRDGTEAFF | TGTGCCAGCTCACCAGCCGGCAGGGATGGCACTGAAGCTTTCTTT
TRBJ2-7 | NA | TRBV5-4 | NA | CASSSSYEQYF | TGTGCCAGCAGCTCGTCCTACGAGCAGTACTTC
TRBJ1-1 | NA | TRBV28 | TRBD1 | CASSLRQGLNTEAFF | TGTGCCAGCAGTTTACGACAGGGTCTTAACACTGAAGCTTTCTTT
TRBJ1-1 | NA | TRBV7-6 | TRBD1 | CASSLSSRTGDPAAFF | TGTGCCAGCAGCTTATCCTCACGGACAGGGGATCCGGCGGCTTTCTTT
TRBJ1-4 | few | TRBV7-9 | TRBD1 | CASSSGTDGEKLFF | TGTGCCAGCAGCTCCGGGACAGACGGGGAAAAACTGTTTTTT